One and the same sample provided the 15 T cell receptor beta chains below, sequenced in a study of blood T cell repertoires in COVID-19. Sequencing used immunoSEQ multiplex PCR; TCRdb keeps in-frame clones, though not all of them. This table holds about 150,000 clones, just under 85% found once. Source material: peripheral blood. The origin of the receptors is a woman of 80 years or more with acute or convalescent COVID-19.

The J gene is TRBJ1-1, the V gene TRBV7-9; D gene ambiguous. CDR1 and CDR2 from the germline V gene are SEHNR and FQNEAQ (reference sequence). With 6 bases removed from V and 11 bases from J, the gap between germline ends came to 16 bases. The CDR3 loop spans 12 amino acids. The CDR3: CASSQVGDTAFF. The CDR3, as DNA: TGTGCCAGCAGTCAGGTTGGCGATACGGCTTTCTTT.

This clone appeared once. This sequence joins TRBV25-1 and TRBJ2-1, with D maybe TRBD2 (6 bases). The length of the CDR3 is 13 residues. CDR1 and CDR2 (germline): MGHDK, SYGVNS. V lost 5 bases and J 3 bases, leaving 8 bases between the germline ends. CDR3 sequence (DNA): TGTGCCAGCAGTTCGGGGGTCTACAATGAGCAGTTCTTC. Translating gives CASSSGVYNEQFF.

This chain uses TRBV6-6 with TRBJ1-4; no firm D call. This CDR3 has 18 amino acids. The germline V gene has CDR1 MNHNY and CDR2 SVGAGI (reference sequence). The V and J ends lost 5 bases and 0 bases respectively, with 19 bases between them. The CDR3 loop reads CASSRQTPGGTTNEKLFF. CDR3 nucleotides: TGTGCCAGCAGTCGCCAGACCCCCGGAGGGACAACTAATGAAAAACTGTTTTTT.

This chain links TRBV5-6 with TRBJ2-7; TRBD2 matches at 9 bases. J lost 1 base, V lost 1 base, and 3 bases had no gene match. Germline assignment: CDR1 SGHDT and CDR2 YYEEEE. The CDR3 runs to 15 residues. The DNA of the CDR3 is TGTGCCAGCAGCTTGTTTAGCGGGGGATCCTACGAGCAGTACTTC. This translates into CASSLFSGGSYEQYF.

The chain recombines TRBV29-1 with TRBJ1-1; D remains ambiguous. Per the germline V gene, CDR1 is SQVTM and CDR2 is ANQGSEA. The CDR3 extends over 13 amino acids. V was pared by 8 bases and J by 1 base, with 14 bases between. CDR3 DNA sequence: TGCAGCTGCTGGAGCCGGGGGAACACTGAAGCTTTCTTT. Protein sequence: CSCWSRGNTEAFF.

The genes are TRBV24-1 and TRBJ1-5; D gene unclear. The CDR3 consists of 14 residues. The V end lost 1 base, the J end lost 1 base, and 4 bases lay between the germline ends. Germline V gene lookup returns CDR1 KGHDR and CDR2 SFDVKD. CDR3 in amino acids: CATSDFSSNQPQHF. CDR3 DNA: TGTGCCACCAGTGATTTTTCGAGCAATCAGCCCCAGCATTTT.

This clone has a single count. The chain has TRBV18 and TRBJ2-3, with 7 nucleotides matching TRBD1. Germline CDR1 KGHSH, CDR2 LQKENI. The CDR3 is 15 residues long. The V segment lost 3 bases and the J segment 5 bases; nucleotides outside the gene matches: 8. CDR3 protein: CASSPPGTVEDTQYF. The CDR3 bases are TGTGCCAGCTCACCCCCCGGGACAGTTGAAGATACGCAGTATTTT.

The chain employs TRBV9 and TRBJ1-2, with 7 bases fitting TRBD1. CDR1 is SGDLS, CDR2 YYNGEE, per germline. The V segment lost 4 bases and the J segment 3 bases; nucleotides outside the gene matches: 12. This CDR3 region has 16 residues. CDR3 coding DNA: TGTGCCAGCAGCCCCATCACAGGGGCGGGCTACTATGGCTACACCTTC. Protein sequence: CASSPITGAGYYGYTF.

The chain combines TRBV10-3 with TRBJ2-7, with 11 bases matching TRBD2. The CDR3 contains 16 residues. Trimming removed 4 bases from V and 3 bases from J; junction bases left unmatched: 8. From germline, CDR1 is ENHRY and CDR2 SYGVKD. The CDR3 DNA reads as TGTGCCATCAGTGCCCTCTTGGGACTAGCGGTCTACGAGCAGTACTTC. Its translation is CAISALLGLAVYEQYF.

The V and J genes are TRBV9 and TRBJ1-2; 10 nucleotides match TRBD1. The CDR3 is 15 amino acids. Germline CDR1 SGDLS, CDR2 YYNGEE. V shed 4 bases and J 4 bases; nucleotides not matched to a gene: 7. CDR3: CASSYGQGGSYGYTF. The CDR3 region has the DNA TGTGCCAGCAGCTACGGACAGGGGGGCTCCTATGGCTACACCTTC.

The rearrangement links TRBV19 to TRBJ1-5, with TRBD1 matching 11 bases. Germline trimming cut 9 bases from V and 7 bases from J; bases unmatched to any gene: 11. Germline V lookup: CDR1 LNHDA, CDR2 SQIVND (reference sequence). There are 15 residues in the CDR3. The CDR3 reads CASKDRGPERQPQHF. CDR3 nucleotides: TGTGCCAGCAAGGACAGGGGGCCGGAAAGGCAGCCCCAGCATTTT.

J is TRBJ1-1 and V is TRBV5-6; a weak D match, TRBD1 (5 bases). The V end lost 4 bases, the J end lost 0 bases, and 19 bases lay between the germline ends. Germline assignment: CDR1 SGHDT and CDR2 YYEEEE. The CDR3 is 17 residues long. CDR3 loop: CASSQDLAGWVNTEAFF. The CDR3 DNA reads as TGTGCCAGCAGCCAAGATCTGGCAGGGTGGGTGAACACTGAAGCTTTCTTT.

This clone has more than one count but fewer than ten. This rearrangement joins TRBV7-9 to TRBJ2-7; the D gene is possibly TRBD1 (5 bases). Trimming took off 0 bases at V and 10 bases at J, with 10 bases between the two ends. Germline V gene data show CDR1 as SEHNR and CDR2 as FQNEAQ (reference sequence). The CDR3 length is 12 residues. The DNA of the CDR3 is TGTGCCAGCAGCTTAGCGGGGCAGGGCCAGTACTTC. This codes for CASSLAGQGQYF. Using reference TRBV7-9 and TRBJ2-7 for the parts outside the CDR3, the full variable domain is DTGVSQNPRHKITKRGQNVTFRCDPISEHNRLYWYRQTLGQGPEFLTYFQNEAQLEKSRLLSDRFSAERPKGSFSTLEIQRTEQGDSAMYLCASSLAGQGQYFGPGTRLTVT.

The CDR3 loop reads CASSPWGQFNEQFF. The CDR3 DNA sequence: TGTGCCAGCAGCCCATGGGGACAGTTCAATGAGCAGTTCTTC. The chain employs TRBV7-9 and TRBJ2-1, with TRBD1 matching 7 bases. This CDR3 contains 14 residues. Per the germline V gene, CDR1 is SEHNR and CDR2 is FQNEAQ (reference sequence). The V and J ends lost 5 bases and 6 bases, in that order; junction bases with no gene match: 7.

This clone has a handful of counts. The chain couples TRBV4-1 to TRBJ1-6, with D tentatively TRBD1 (5 bases). CDR3 length: 18 amino acids. V shed 1 base and J shed 7 bases, with 20 bases lying between them. Germline CDR1 is MGHRA and CDR2 is YSYEKL. CDR3 amino acids: CASSQVQGWSTPNSPLHF. In DNA form, the CDR3 reads TGCGCCAGCAGCCAAGTTCAGGGCTGGAGTACCCCAAATTCACCCCTCCACTTT.